Sequencing of this TCR beta chain was carried out in a study of spatial heterogeneity in lung cancer. Findings of the study overall: Whereas they appeared in blood less at follow-up, ubiquitous expanded tumor TCRs appeared there more at resection.

Specified time point: blood at routine non-recurrence follow-up after resection. Whole RNA, which was extracted from tumor, nontumor lung tissue or frozen PBMC, was sequenced without any cell sorting. Individually, TCR cDNA molecules were each labelled with a unique molecular identifier. TCRdb reprocessed the 5' RACE reads with MiXCR, giving one entry per CDR3 protein. The sample consists of about 30,000 distinct CDR3 sequences, approximately 5.4% of them appearing once. Germline V gives CDR1 MNHEY, CDR2 SMNVEV (reference sequence). V lost 6 bases, J lost 1 base, and 8 bases lay in between. The CDR3 has 13 residues. This clonotype was seen repeatedly, ten times or more. The antigen is unknown.

V and J are TRBV27 and TRBJ2-3, with D tentatively TRBD2 (6 bases). The clonotype was recovered from a male donor with early-stage non-small cell lung cancer. The specimen was PBMCs, collected at follow-up. Here the CDR3 DNA reads TGTGCCAGCAGACCTAGCGGCACAGATACGCAGTATTTT. This codes for CASRPSGTDTQYF.